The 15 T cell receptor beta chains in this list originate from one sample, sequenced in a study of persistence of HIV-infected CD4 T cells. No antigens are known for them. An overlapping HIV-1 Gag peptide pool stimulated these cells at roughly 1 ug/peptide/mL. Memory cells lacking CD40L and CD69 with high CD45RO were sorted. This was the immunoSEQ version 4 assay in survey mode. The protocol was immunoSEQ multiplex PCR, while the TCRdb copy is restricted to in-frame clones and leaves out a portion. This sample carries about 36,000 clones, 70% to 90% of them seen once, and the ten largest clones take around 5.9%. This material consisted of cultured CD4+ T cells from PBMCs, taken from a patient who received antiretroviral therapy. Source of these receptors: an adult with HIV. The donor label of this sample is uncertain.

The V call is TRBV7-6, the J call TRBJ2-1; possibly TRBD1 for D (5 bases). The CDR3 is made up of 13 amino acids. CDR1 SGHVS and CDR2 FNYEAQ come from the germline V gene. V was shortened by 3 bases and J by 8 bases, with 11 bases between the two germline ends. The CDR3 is CASSFQGFDEQFF. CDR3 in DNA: TGTGCCAGCAGCTTCCAGGGTTTCGATGAGCAGTTCTTC.

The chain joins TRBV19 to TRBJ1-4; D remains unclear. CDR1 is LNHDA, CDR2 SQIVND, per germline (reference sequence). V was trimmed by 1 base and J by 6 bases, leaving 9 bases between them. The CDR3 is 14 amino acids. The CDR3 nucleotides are TGTGCCAGTAGTATAGGAATTAACCATGAAAAACTGTTTTTT. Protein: CASSIGINHEKLFF.

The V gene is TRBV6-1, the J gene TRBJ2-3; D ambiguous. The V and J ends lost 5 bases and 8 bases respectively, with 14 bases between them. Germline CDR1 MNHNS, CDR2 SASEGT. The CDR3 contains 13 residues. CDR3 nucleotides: TGTGCCAGCAGTCCCCGCGGCGAAGGTACGCAGTATTTT. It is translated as CASSPRGEGTQYF.

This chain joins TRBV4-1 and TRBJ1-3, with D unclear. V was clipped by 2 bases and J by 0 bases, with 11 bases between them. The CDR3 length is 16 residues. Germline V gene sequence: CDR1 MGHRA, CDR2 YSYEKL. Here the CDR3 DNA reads TGCGCCAGCAGCCAACGTGGACGGAGCTCTGGAAACACCATATATTTT. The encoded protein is CASSQRGRSSGNTIYF.

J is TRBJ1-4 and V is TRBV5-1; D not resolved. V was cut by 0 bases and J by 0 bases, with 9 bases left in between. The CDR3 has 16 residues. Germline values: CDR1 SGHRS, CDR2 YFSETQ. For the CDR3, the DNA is TGCGCCAGCAGCTTGGGAGCCTCGGCAACTAATGAAAAACTGTTTTTT. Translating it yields CASSLGASATNEKLFF.

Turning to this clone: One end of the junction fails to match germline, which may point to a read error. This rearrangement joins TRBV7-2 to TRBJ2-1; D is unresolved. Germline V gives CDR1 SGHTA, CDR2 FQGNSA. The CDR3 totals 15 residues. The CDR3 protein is CASSLGLPGYSEQFF. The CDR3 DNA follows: TGTGCCAGCAGCTTAGGTCTCCCAGGCTACAGTGAGCAGTTCTTC.

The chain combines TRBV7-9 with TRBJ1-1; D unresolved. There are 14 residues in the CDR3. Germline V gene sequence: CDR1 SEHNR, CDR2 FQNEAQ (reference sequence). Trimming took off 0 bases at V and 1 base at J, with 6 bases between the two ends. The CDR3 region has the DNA TGTGCCAGCAGCTTAGCAGGGCGGAACACTGAAGCTTTCTTT. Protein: CASSLAGRNTEAFF.

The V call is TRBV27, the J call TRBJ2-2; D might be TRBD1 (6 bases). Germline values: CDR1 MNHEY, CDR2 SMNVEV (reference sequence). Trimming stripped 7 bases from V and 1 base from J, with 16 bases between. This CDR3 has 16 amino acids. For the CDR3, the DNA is TGTGCCAGCAAACCTTTCGGGACACTGAACACCGGGGAGCTGTTTTTT. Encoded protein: CASKPFGTLNTGELFF.

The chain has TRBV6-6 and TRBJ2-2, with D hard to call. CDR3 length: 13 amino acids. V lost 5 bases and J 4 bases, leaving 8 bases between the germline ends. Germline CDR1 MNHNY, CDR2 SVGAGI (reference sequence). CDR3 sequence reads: CASSQQATGELFF. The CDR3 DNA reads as TGTGCCAGCAGTCAACAAGCCACCGGGGAGCTGTTTTTT.

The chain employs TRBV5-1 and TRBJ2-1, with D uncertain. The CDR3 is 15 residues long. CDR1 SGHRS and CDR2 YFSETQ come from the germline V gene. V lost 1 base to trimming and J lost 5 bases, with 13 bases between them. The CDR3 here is CASSLLGTINNEQFF. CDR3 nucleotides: TGCGCCAGCAGCTTGCTGGGCACGATCAACAATGAGCAGTTCTTC.

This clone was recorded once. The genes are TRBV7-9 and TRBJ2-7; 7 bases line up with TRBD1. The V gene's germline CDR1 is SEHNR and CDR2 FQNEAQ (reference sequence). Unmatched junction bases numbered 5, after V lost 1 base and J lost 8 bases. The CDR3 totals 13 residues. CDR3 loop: CASSLGQGGKQYF. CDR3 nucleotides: TGTGCCAGCAGCTTAGGACAAGGGGGCAAGCAGTACTTC.

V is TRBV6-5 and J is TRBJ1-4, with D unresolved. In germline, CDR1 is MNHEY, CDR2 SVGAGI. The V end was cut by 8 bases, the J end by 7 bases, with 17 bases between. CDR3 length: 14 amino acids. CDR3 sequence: CASALFAASEKLFF. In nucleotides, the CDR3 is TGTGCCAGCGCCCTATTCGCTGCTTCTGAAAAACTGTTTTTT.

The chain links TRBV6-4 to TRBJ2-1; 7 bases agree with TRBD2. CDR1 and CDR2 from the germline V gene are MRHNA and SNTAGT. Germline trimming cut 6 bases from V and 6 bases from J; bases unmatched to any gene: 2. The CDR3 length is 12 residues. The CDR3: CASRTSFNEQFF. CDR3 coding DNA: TGTGCCAGCAGGACTAGCTTCAATGAGCAGTTCTTC.

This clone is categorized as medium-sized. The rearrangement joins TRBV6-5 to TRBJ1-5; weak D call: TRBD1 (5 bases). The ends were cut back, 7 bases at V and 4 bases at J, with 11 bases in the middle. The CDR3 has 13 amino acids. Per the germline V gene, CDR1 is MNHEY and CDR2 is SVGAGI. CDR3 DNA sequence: TGTGCCAGCAATTTGCGGGGGAATCAGCCCCAGCATTTT. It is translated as CASNLRGNQPQHF.

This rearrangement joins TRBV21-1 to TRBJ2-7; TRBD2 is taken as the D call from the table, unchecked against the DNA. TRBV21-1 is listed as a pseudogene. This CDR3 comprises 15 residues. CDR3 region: CASSKAAGGPYEQYF. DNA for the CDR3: TGTGCCAGCAGCAAAGCGGCGGGGGGCCCCTACGAGCAGTACTTC.